Sequencing of this TCR beta chain was carried out in a study of OX40 agonist ivuxolimab in advanced cancers. In the study overall: A male proportion of under 90% was recorded, with mean age 60 years and range roughly 23 to 85. The study's findings and limits: Those patients achieving a partial response at 0.1-3.0 mg/kg showed among the lowest clonal expansion.

The assay was immunoSEQ multiplex PCR, and TCRdb's table has in-frame clones only and misses some. The sample lists over 20,000 clones; 75% to 85% were seen once. The CDR3 is 20 amino acids. Germline CDR1 is LNHDA and CDR2 is SQIVND (reference sequence). The V and J ends lost 0 bases and 0 bases respectively, with 18 bases between them. With regard to this clone: Its antigen remains unidentified.

The material was CD4+ or CD8+ T cells sorted from blood, obtained in a trial of the OX40 agonist ivuxolimab. This chain uses TRBV19 with TRBJ1-6; D is unresolved. This TCR was sampled from an adult with an advanced solid tumor such as melanoma, head and neck, liver or kidney cancer. The CDR3 DNA reads as TGTGCCAGTAGTATAGATGAGGCCTCCTATTCGAGCTCCTATAATTCACCCCTCCACTTT. It is translated as CASSIDEASYSSSYNSPLHF.